The 26 T cell receptor beta chains below were found in one sample sequenced in a study of PD-1 blockade in mismatch repair-deficient tumors. Assay: immunoSEQ multiplex PCR; the TCRdb copy retains only in-frame clones and omits some. The sample includes about 110,000 clones, about 74% seen only once; the top ten take 4.7%. Sequenced material: peripheral blood, taken 60 weeks after starting pembrolizumab. The receptor set was obtained from an adult with mismatch repair-deficient cancer.

This sequence joins TRBV27 and TRBJ2-1, with 11 bases matching TRBD2. The CDR3 spans 16 residues. The germline V gene has CDR1 MNHEY and CDR2 SMNVEV (reference sequence). V trimming: 6 bases; J trimming: 7 bases; junction bases outside the gene matches: 11. The CDR3 DNA reads TGTGCCAGCAGAGCGTCCGGACTAGCGGGTTTAAATGAGCAGTTCTTC. The encoded protein is CASRASGLAGLNEQFF.

This rearrangement joins TRBV11-2 to TRBJ1-2, with D perhaps TRBD1 (6 bases). The CDR3 sequence is 13 residues long. Trimming removed 4 bases at V and 8 bases at J, with 14 bases between. The germline V gene has CDR1 SGHAT and CDR2 FQNNGV. CDR3 in amino acids: CASSSRGALGYTF. The DNA for the CDR3 is TGTGCCAGCAGCTCGAGGGGGGCTCTGGGCTACACCTTC.

Comment on this clone: Other nucleotide sequences from this sample produce the same CDR3. This sequence joins TRBV9 and TRBJ2-7, with TRBD1 matching over 9 bases. The CDR3 consists of 13 residues. The V and J ends lost 3 bases and 5 bases, in that order; junction bases with no gene match: 3. Germline CDR1 reads SGDLS; CDR2 reads YYNGEE. This CDR3 is CASSAGQGNEQYF. In nucleotides, the CDR3 is TGTGCCAGCAGCGCGGGACAGGGAAACGAGCAGTACTTC.

This clone was seen more than once but under ten times. The genes are TRBV6-5 and TRBJ1-1, with 8 bases identical to TRBD1. Looked up from germline, CDR1 is MNHEY and CDR2 is SVGAGI. This CDR3 region has 12 residues. J was trimmed by 10 bases and V by 6 bases; bases with no gene match: 7. CDR3 nucleotide sequence: TGTGCCAGCAGCCGACAGGGGAGGGGAGCTTTCTTT. Its protein product is CASSRQGRGAFF.

The gene calls are TRBV5-1 and TRBJ1-3; weak D call: TRBD1 (5 bases). V was trimmed by 4 bases and J by 4 bases, leaving 12 bases between them. Germline CDR1 is SGHRS and CDR2 is YFSETQ. The CDR3 has 14 residues. The DNA for the CDR3 is TGCGCCAGCAGCCTTGGAGGGGAGGGAAACACCATATATTTT. It specifies CASSLGGEGNTIYF.

This chain links TRBV6-6 with TRBJ2-1; 7 nucleotides agree with TRBD1. V lost 2 bases and J lost 1; bases outside the gene matches: 2. Germline CDR1 reads MNHNY; CDR2 reads SVGAGI (reference sequence). The CDR3 spans 15 residues. CDR3 region: CASSYLTGSYNEQFF. CDR3 bases: TGTGCCAGCAGTTACCTGACAGGGTCCTACAATGAGCAGTTCTTC.

This chain joins TRBV4-1 and TRBJ1-2, with D possibly matching TRBD1 (5 bases). Trimming removed 1 base from V and 5 bases from J, with 11 bases in between. The CDR3 totals 14 residues. Germline CDR1 MGHRA, CDR2 YSYEKL. CDR3: CASSQGIGDYGYTF. In nucleotides, the CDR3 is TGCGCCAGCAGCCAAGGCATAGGGGATTATGGCTACACCTTC.

The genes are TRBV19 and TRBJ1-1; 8 nucleotides agree with TRBD1. This CDR3 comprises 16 residues. J lost 0 bases, V lost 3 bases, and 6 bases had no gene match. Germline V CDR1 and CDR2: LNHDA, SQIVND (reference sequence). CDR3 nucleotides: TGTGCCAGTAGTATGGGGACAGGCGTTATGAACACTGAAGCTTTCTTT. Its protein product is CASSMGTGVMNTEAFF. Full variable domain (rest looked up from reference TRBV19 and TRBJ1-1): DGGITQSPKYLFRKEGQNVTLSCEQNLNHDAMYWYRQDPGQGLRLIYYSQIVNDFQKGDIAEGYSVSREKKESFPLTVTSAQKNPTAFYLCASSMGTGVMNTEAFFGQGTRLTVV.

The V and J genes are TRBV2 and TRBJ2-3, with D unresolved. The CDR3 is 12 amino acids. Per the germline V gene, CDR1 is SNHLY and CDR2 is FYNNEI. V lost 7 bases and J lost 2, with 7 bases in between. The CDR3 bases are TGTGCCAGCACCCAAGACACAGATACGCAGTATTTT. Residues: CASTQDTDTQYF.

The genes are TRBV11-2 and TRBJ2-7; a possible D gene is TRBD2 (6 bases). Trimming took off 5 bases at V and 0 bases at J, with 8 bases between the two ends. This CDR3 comprises 13 residues. Germline V gene data show CDR1 as SGHAT and CDR2 as FQNNGV. The CDR3: CASSVADSYEQYF. For the CDR3, the DNA is TGTGCCAGCAGCGTAGCGGACTCCTACGAGCAGTACTTC.

This clone occurred a few times. The chain has TRBV18 and TRBJ2-1; D unclear. V lost 3 bases and J 0 bases, leaving 12 bases between the germline ends. The CDR3 extends over 16 amino acids. Germline V gives CDR1 KGHSH, CDR2 LQKENI. The CDR3 DNA reads TGTGCCAGCTCACCTTACACTACGAGCTCCTACAATGAGCAGTTCTTC. Translated, it gives CASSPYTTSSYNEQFF.

This clone was counted a few times. The chain links TRBV28 to TRBJ1-4; no firm D call. The CDR3 spans 16 residues. In germline, CDR1 is MDHEN, CDR2 SYDVKM. V gave up 2 bases and J gave up 4 bases, with 14 bases separating them. The CDR3 reads CASSLPLGRGNEKLFF. The CDR3 bases are TGTGCCAGCAGTTTACCCCTCGGGCGCGGTAATGAAAAACTGTTTTTT.

The chain joins TRBV5-1 to TRBJ1-1; perhaps TRBD1 as D (6 bases). The CDR3 runs to 15 residues. Per the germline V gene, CDR1 is SGHRS and CDR2 is YFSETQ. Trimming took 3 bases from V and 0 from J, leaving 12 bases between them. CDR3 in DNA: TGCGCCAGCAGCTATGGACAGAACATGAACACTGAAGCTTTCTTT. Amino acids: CASSYGQNMNTEAFF.

The gene calls are TRBV6-5 and TRBJ2-1; D not certain. Germline V gene sequence: CDR1 MNHEY, CDR2 SVGAGI. The CDR3 covers 13 residues. Between the trimmed V and J ends, which lost 7 bases and 5 bases, there was a span of 12 bases. The chain's CDR3 is CASTVRTNNEQFF. The CDR3 DNA reads TGTGCCAGCACGGTGCGTACAAACAATGAGCAGTTCTTC.

The chain is built from TRBV19 and TRBJ1-2, with TRBD1 as a possible D gene (5 bases). The germline CDR1 and CDR2 sequences are LNHDA and SQIVND (reference sequence). V lost 7 bases and J lost 4, with 10 bases in between. The CDR3 length is 12 residues. The chain's CDR3 is CASKGEGYGYTF. DNA of the CDR3: TGTGCCAGTAAAGGGGAGGGCTATGGCTACACCTTC.

The J gene is TRBJ2-1, the V gene TRBV14; D uncertain. The CDR3 is 14 residues long. The germline V and J ends were trimmed by 5 bases and 8 bases, with 16 bases remaining between them. From germline, CDR1 is SGHDN and CDR2 FVKESK. CDR3: CASSFRGYGHEQFF. In nucleotides, the CDR3 is TGTGCCAGCAGCTTTAGAGGTTACGGCCATGAGCAGTTCTTC.

This sequence joins TRBV12-5 and TRBJ2-7; TRBD2 is a possible D gene (6 bases). Germline V gives CDR1 LGHNT, CDR2 FRNRAP. This CDR3 region has 14 residues. Trimming left V 7 bases short and J 2 bases short, with 15 bases between. The CDR3 loop is CASVPGTVTYEQYF. CDR3 bases: TGTGCTAGTGTGCCAGGGACTGTCACCTACGAGCAGTACTTC.

The CDR3 DNA sequence: TGTGCTAGTGGTTTGAACACTGAAGCTTTCTTT. Amino acids: CASGLNTEAFF. The V and J genes are TRBV12-5 and TRBJ1-1, with no clear D. CDR3 length: 11 amino acids. CDR1 is LGHNT and CDR2 is FRNRAP in the germline V gene. V lost 2 bases and J lost 2, with 0 bases in between.

To note about this clone: Germline and junction disagree at one end, which may indicate a read error. The chain's CDR3 is CASSLRENTEAFF. CDR3 DNA sequence: TGTGCTAGCAGCTTAAGAGAAAACACTGAAGCTTTCTTT. The chain couples TRBV7-7 to TRBJ1-1, with D hard to call. CDR1 SSHAT and CDR2 FNYEAQ come from the germline V gene (reference sequence). This CDR3 has 13 residues.

The chain employs TRBV4-3 and TRBJ2-2; 7 bases are shared with TRBD2. Trimming took 3 bases from V and 7 from J; bases not matched to a gene: 5. This CDR3 comprises 14 residues. CDR1 and CDR2 from the germline V gene are LGHNA and YSLEER. The CDR3 is CASSHNRGDGELFF. In DNA, the CDR3 is TGCGCCAGCAGCCACAACCGGGGGGACGGGGAGCTGTTTTTT.

V usage is TRBV28 and J usage is TRBJ1-1; D is undetermined. Trimming cost V 9 bases and J 0 bases, with 8 bases left between them. Germline CDR1 reads MDHEN; CDR2 reads SYDVKM. This CDR3 has 12 amino acids. This CDR3 reads CASRGLNTEAFF. The CDR3 nucleotides read TGTGCCAGTCGGGGTTTGAACACTGAAGCTTTCTTT.

The chain is built from TRBV5-1 and TRBJ2-3; 7 nucleotides line up with TRBD1. Germline V CDR1 and CDR2: SGHRS, YFSETQ. V was pared by 4 bases and J by 2 bases, with 1 base of the junction left unmatched. This CDR3 has 13 amino acids. Here the CDR3 reads CASSGTVTDTQYF. The CDR3 DNA is TGCGCCAGCAGCGGGACAGTCACAGATACGCAGTATTTT.

This clone has more than one count but fewer than ten. This sequence joins TRBV6-1 and TRBJ1-2; D is uncertain. The germline V and J ends were trimmed by 7 bases and 4 bases, with 13 bases remaining between them. Germline V gene lookup returns CDR1 MNHNS and CDR2 SASEGT. This CDR3 is built from 13 residues. The CDR3 DNA follows: TGTGCCAGCAACGAATATGAGACCTATGGCTACACCTTC. This encodes CASNEYETYGYTF.

This clone was detected only a few times. The chain is built from TRBV19 and TRBJ1-5; D uncertain. Trimming took 3 bases from V and 3 from J, leaving 9 bases between them. Germline V gene lookup returns CDR1 LNHDA and CDR2 SQIVND (reference sequence). The CDR3 runs 14 residues. CDR3 nucleotide sequence: TGTGCCAGTAGTATGACTATTCTCAATCAGCCCCAGCATTTT. Translated: CASSMTILNQPQHF. The entire variable domain, with the rest obtained from reference TRBV19 and TRBJ1-5, is as follows: DGGITQSPKYLFRKEGQNVTLSCEQNLNHDAMYWYRQDPGQGLRLIYYSQIVNDFQKGDIAEGYSVSREKKESFPLTVTSAQKNPTAFYLCASSMTILNQPQHFGDGTRLSIL.

Here the CDR3 reads CASSLDRGMGGELFF. In DNA form, the CDR3 reads TGTGCCAGCAGCTTGGACAGGGGGATGGGCGGGGAGCTGTTTTTT. The chain employs TRBV7-2 and TRBJ2-2, with TRBD1 matching over 10 bases. J was trimmed by 7 bases and V by 3 bases; bases with no gene match: 5. Per the germline V gene, CDR1 is SGHTA and CDR2 is FQGNSA. This CDR3 region has 15 residues. The whole variable domain, filled in from reference TRBV7-2 and TRBJ2-2, reads GAGVSQSPSNKVTEKGKDVELRCDPISGHTALYWYRQSLGQGLEFLIYFQGNSAPDKSGLPSDRFSAERTGGSVSTLTIQRTQQEDSAVYLCASSLDRGMGGELFFGEGSRLTVL.

This chain joins TRBV2 and TRBJ2-1, with 7 bases matching TRBD1. With 8 bases clipped from V and 12 bases from J, the junction kept 7 bases outside the gene matches. This CDR3 comprises 11 residues. The germline V gene encodes CDR1 SNHLY and CDR2 FYNNEI. For the CDR3, the DNA is TGTGCCAGCCTACCCCGGGACAGGCAGTTCTTC. Translation: CASLPRDRQFF.